Presented here are 17 T cell receptor beta chains from one specimen sequenced in a study of T cell responses to AZD1222 COVID-19 vaccine. Measured with immunoSEQ multiplex PCR; TCRdb has only the in-frame clones, and not every one. The table includes 200,000 or so clones, 80% to 90% detected once. Material: peripheral blood, obtained on day 0 of MenACWY control vaccination. Receptors originate from an adult in good health.

The rearrangement uses TRBV10-3 and TRBJ2-1; 10 bases line up with TRBD2. The CDR3 has 16 residues. V shed 3 bases and J 2 bases; nucleotides not matched to a gene: 4. Germline lookup yields CDR1 ENHRY and CDR2 SYGVKD. CDR3 DNA: TGTGCCATCAGTGAAAGCGGGGGGGCCGCCTACAATGAGCAGTTCTTC. Residues: CAISESGGAAYNEQFF.

The genes are TRBV2 and TRBJ1-5; D gene uncertain. The V gene's germline CDR1 is SNHLY and CDR2 FYNNEI. V was pared by 10 bases and J by 0 bases, with 13 bases between. The CDR3 is made up of 14 amino acids. The CDR3 DNA is TGTGCCAACCCGGACGCATATAGCAATCAGCCCCAGCATTTT. As protein: CANPDAYSNQPQHF. The full variable domain, in which reference TRBV2 and TRBJ1-5 provide the parts outside the CDR3, is EPEVTQTPSHQVTQMGQEVILRCVPISNHLYFYWYRQILGQKVEFLVSFYNNEISEKSEIFDDQFSVERPDGSNFTLKIRSTKLEDSAMYFCANPDAYSNQPQHFGDGTRLSIL.

J is TRBJ2-3 and V is TRBV27; TRBD1 agrees at 11 bases. V shed 6 bases, J shed 5 bases, and the junction held 7 bases outside the gene matches. The length of the CDR3 is 15 residues. Germline CDR1 is MNHEY and CDR2 is SMNVEV (reference sequence). CDR3 protein: CASRLGQGGVDTQYF. CDR3 DNA sequence: TGTGCCAGCAGGCTGGGACAGGGGGGTGTAGATACGCAGTATTTT.

This sequence joins TRBV27 and TRBJ2-5; D call uncertain. Per the germline V gene, CDR1 is MNHEY and CDR2 is SMNVEV (reference sequence). V lost 8 bases, J lost 3 bases, and 7 bases lay in between. This CDR3 region has 11 residues. The CDR3 loop is CASGREETQYF. CDR3 coding DNA: TGTGCCAGCGGCAGAGAAGAGACCCAGTACTTC.

The chain uses TRBV24-1 and TRBJ2-1; TRBD2 agrees at 11 bases. Germline-derived CDR1 and CDR2 are KGHDR and SFDVKD. This CDR3 region has 15 residues. V lost 4 bases and J lost 5; bases outside the gene matches: 3. The CDR3 bases are TGTGCCACCAGTGACCCTAGCGGGGGGAACAATGAGCAGTTCTTC. Translating it yields CATSDPSGGNNEQFF.

The chain uses TRBV28 and TRBJ1-1, with D hard to call. The CDR3 spans 14 residues. Trimming shortened V by 3 bases and J by 3 bases, and 11 bases separated the two germline ends. The germline CDR1 and CDR2 sequences are MDHEN and SYDVKM. The CDR3 loop is CASSLYRTDTEAFF. The CDR3 nucleotides are TGTGCCAGCAGTTTGTACCGGACTGACACTGAAGCTTTCTTT.

CDR3 bases: TGTGCCAGCAGCCGGACAGTAGGCCTTAGGTCACCCCTCCACTTT. This translates into CASSRTVGLRSPLHF. The rearrangement links TRBV28 to TRBJ1-6, with D perhaps matching TRBD1 (6 bases). V was cut by 6 bases and J by 10 bases, with 19 bases left in between. The CDR3 length is 15 residues. Germline CDR1 reads MDHEN; CDR2 reads SYDVKM.

The rearrangement uses TRBV28 and TRBJ2-7, with D maybe TRBD1 (5 bases). CDR1 is MDHEN and CDR2 is SYDVKM in the germline V gene. The CDR3 is 15 amino acids. V was cut by 5 bases and J by 2 bases, with 16 bases left in between. CDR3 protein: CASSPPALRAYEQYF. CDR3 nucleotides: TGTGCCAGCAGTCCCCCCGCCCTCAGGGCCTACGAGCAGTACTTC.

The chain links TRBV10-3 to TRBJ1-3, with 9 bases fitting TRBD1. The V gene's germline CDR1 is ENHRY and CDR2 SYGVKD. This CDR3 has 15 amino acids. V was pared by 9 bases and J by 2 bases, with 8 bases of the junction left unmatched. For the CDR3, the DNA is TGTGCCATAGGCGGGACAGGGAGGACTGGAAACACCATATATTTT. Translating gives CAIGGTGRTGNTIYF.

This sequence joins TRBV6-5 and TRBJ1-2; D is undetermined. The V end was cut by 6 bases, the J end by 9 bases, with 17 bases between. The CDR3 has 13 residues. Germline CDR1 MNHEY, CDR2 SVGAGI. The CDR3 DNA is TGTGCCAGCAGGAACCCCACTAGTAGGAGCTACACCTTC. The encoded protein is CASRNPTSRSYTF.

This chain joins TRBV19 and TRBJ2-5; maybe TRBD2 (6 bases). Germline V CDR1 and CDR2: LNHDA, SQIVND (reference sequence). V was pared by 4 bases and J by 4 bases, with 13 bases between. This CDR3 is 14 amino acids long. The CDR3 sequence is CASSTGTGRETQYF. CDR3 sequence (DNA): TGTGCCAGTAGTACAGGGACTGGCCGAGAGACCCAGTACTTC.

The chain links TRBV6-5 to TRBJ1-1; D gene uncertain. Germline CDR1 reads MNHEY; CDR2 reads SVGAGI. This CDR3 region has 14 residues. Trimming took off 10 bases at V and 0 bases at J, with 15 bases between the two ends. The CDR3 nucleotides are TGTGCCACCAAAGTATCGGAAATGAACACTGAAGCTTTCTTT. It codes for CATKVSEMNTEAFF.

With respect to this clone: The same CDR3 arises from other DNA sequences in this sample as well. The chain uses TRBV14 and TRBJ1-6; D is ambiguous. The germline V gene has CDR1 SGHDN and CDR2 FVKESK. The CDR3 length is 15 residues. V lost 1 base and J 1 base, leaving 5 bases between the germline ends. CDR3 loop: CASSQAGSYNSPLHF. The CDR3 DNA reads TGTGCCAGCAGCCAAGCGGGATCCTATAATTCACCCCTCCACTTT.

The chain employs TRBV28 and TRBJ1-2; tentative D call: TRBD1 (6 bases). V lost 0 bases and J lost 2, with 13 bases in between. Germline V gives CDR1 MDHEN, CDR2 SYDVKM. The CDR3 totals 16 residues. The DNA for the CDR3 is TGTGCCAGCAGTTTATGGACAGGCACACCCAACTATGGCTACACCTTC. Residues: CASSLWTGTPNYGYTF.

The genes are TRBV24-1 and TRBJ1-4; 8 bases map to TRBD1. With V trimmed by 1 base and J by 0 bases, 6 bases remained unmatched. The CDR3 runs to 18 residues. The germline V gene encodes CDR1 KGHDR and CDR2 SFDVKD. The CDR3 loop reads CATSDLGQGAATNEKLFF. The CDR3 DNA is TGTGCCACCAGTGATTTAGGGCAGGGGGCTGCAACTAATGAAAAACTGTTTTTT.

The rearrangement joins TRBV6-5 to TRBJ1-1, with D possibly TRBD1 on 5 matching bases. This CDR3 has 12 residues. Germline lookup yields CDR1 MNHEY and CDR2 SVGAGI. V lost 8 bases and J 6 bases, leaving 13 bases between the germline ends. The CDR3 loop reads CASLGLGAEAFF. The CDR3 DNA reads as TGTGCCAGCCTGGGACTCGGCGCTGAAGCTTTCTTT.

The CDR3, as DNA: TGTGCCAGCAGCGAAGTCCCCACTGAAGCTTTCTTT. Translation gives CASSEVPTEAFF. The rearrangement joins TRBV7-2 to TRBJ1-1; D not certain. The CDR3 runs to 12 residues. The germline V gene encodes CDR1 SGHTA and CDR2 FQGNSA. The V end was cut by 5 bases, the J end by 4 bases, with 8 bases between.